This T cell receptor beta chain appears in the sequencing data of a study of vaccination effects on CD4 cells after COVID-19. Study-level background: All participants had two doses of either the BNT162b2 or mRNA-1273 vaccine.

The assay was immunoSEQ multiplex PCR, and TCRdb's table has in-frame clones only and misses some. Found here are some 70,000 clones, about four fifths of them singletons; the top ten hold 9% to 15%. Under the ViraFEST assay, PBMC were stimulated with viral peptide pools so that antigen-specific CD4+ T cells expanded. Sequencing was performed afterwards. Cells that had been cultured for about 10 days were the source of isolated CD4+ T cells. Nucleocapsid antibody tests were negative, and the vaccine recipients had no prior SARS-CoV-2 infection. V was trimmed by 3 bases and J by 0 bases, leaving 13 bases between them. The CDR3 consists of 16 residues. Germline V lookup: CDR1 SGDLS, CDR2 YYNGEE. As for this clone: The antigen remains undetermined.

The V call is TRBV9, the J call TRBJ1-3, with a possible D match to TRBD1 (6 bases). Sequencing was performed on CD4+ T cells from PBMCs cultured with SARS-CoV-2 spike peptides, taken before COVID-19 vaccination. The clonotype comes from a human donor who received a COVID-19 vaccine. The CDR3 DNA reads as TGTGCCAGCAGCGCGGGACACTTCAGCTCTGGAAACACCATATATTTT. Encoded protein: CASSAGHFSSGNTIYF.